One sample yielded the 2 T cell receptor beta chains listed below, sequenced in a study of shared clonotypes between healthy human individuals. Sequencing used immunoSEQ multiplex PCR; TCRdb keeps in-frame clones, though not all of them. The profile covers around 430,000 clones, with around 79% appearing a single time and around 14% taken by the ten largest. Input material: PBMCs. The receptors stem from a woman between 40 and 50 years old in good health. Some clones in this sample may be carry-over from other donors' samples.

The chain employs TRBV19 and TRBJ2-7, with D perhaps TRBD1 (5 bases). The length of the CDR3 is 14 residues. Germline V gene sequence: CDR1 LNHDA, CDR2 SQIVND (reference sequence). The V gene lost 11 bases and the J gene lost 5 bases, with 22 bases spanning the gap. The CDR3 nucleotides read TGTGCCGCAAAAAGGACCCGCTGGGGCAACGAGCAGTACTTC. Translation: CAAKRTRWGNEQYF. Complete variable domain (other parts from reference TRBV19 and TRBJ2-7): DGGITQSPKYLFRKEGQNVTLSCEQNLNHDAMYWYRQDPGQGLRLIYYSQIVNDFQKGDIAEGYSVSREKKESFPLTVTSAQKNPTAFYLCAAKRTRWGNEQYFGPGTRLTVT.

This sequence joins TRBV11-2 and TRBJ2-1; 13 bases line up with TRBD2. Germline V gives CDR1 SGHAT, CDR2 FQNNGV. The CDR3 has 18 residues. V lost 3 bases and J lost 5; bases outside the gene matches: 10. CDR3 in amino acids: CASSFSPRLAGGNNEQFF. The CDR3 DNA is TGTGCCAGCAGCTTTTCCCCCCGACTAGCGGGAGGAAACAATGAGCAGTTCTTC.